Following are 27 T cell receptor beta chains from one sample sequenced in a study of blood T cell repertoires in COVID-19. TCRdb's copy holds only in-frame clones and misses some; the assay was immunoSEQ multiplex PCR. The sample lists 350,000 to 400,000 clones, 88% occurring once. Sequencing was performed on PBMCs or T cells enriched from blood (not recorded which). The receptors were sampled from a woman in her 30s with acute COVID-19.

V usage is TRBV24-1 and J usage is TRBJ2-3, with TRBD2 identical over 7 bases. Germline lookup yields CDR1 KGHDR and CDR2 SFDVKD. J lost 11 bases, V lost 7 bases, and 5 bases had no gene match. This CDR3 region has 11 residues. The CDR3 coding sequence is TGTGCCACCAGCCCGGGGGGAGGGCAGTATTTT. As protein: CATSPGGGQYF.

CDR3 DNA sequence: TGTGCCAGCAGTTACTCCGACATGGGTGGCTACACCTTC. It encodes CASSYSDMGGYTF. The chain has TRBV6-5 and TRBJ1-2; D unclear. The CDR3 runs 13 residues. Trimming removed 0 bases at V and 7 bases at J, with 9 bases between. CDR1 and CDR2 from the germline V gene are MNHEY and SVGAGI.

This chain uses TRBV9 with TRBJ2-2; TRBD1 matches at 7 bases. Per germline, CDR1 SGDLS and CDR2 YYNGEE. There are 15 residues in the CDR3. V trimming: 4 bases; J trimming: 1 base; junction bases outside the gene matches: 4. Written as DNA, the CDR3 is TGTGCCAGCAGCACCAGACAGGGGAACACCGGGGAGCTGTTTTTT. Residues: CASSTRQGNTGELFF.

The CDR3 protein is CSVDSKNIQYF. DNA of the CDR3: TGCAGCGTTGACAGCAAAAACATTCAGTACTTC. The chain has TRBV29-1 and TRBJ2-4; D is undetermined. Germline V gene lookup returns CDR1 SQVTM and CDR2 ANQGSEA. V was trimmed by 3 bases and J by 3 bases, leaving 3 bases between them. This CDR3 has 11 residues.

The rearrangement joins TRBV7-3 to TRBJ2-3, with 11 bases matching TRBD2. V lost 2 bases to trimming and J lost 6 bases; unmatched junction nucleotides: 7. Germline CDR1 and CDR2: SGHTA and FQGTGA. The CDR3 covers 16 residues. This chain's CDR3 is CASSLYTSGSSDTQYF. The CDR3 nucleotides read TGTGCCAGCAGCTTATACACTAGCGGGAGCTCGGATACGCAGTATTTT. Using reference TRBV7-3 and TRBJ2-3 for the parts outside the CDR3, the full variable domain is GAGVSQTPSNKVTEKGKYVELRCDPISGHTALYWYRQSLGQGPEFLIYFQGTGAADDSGLPNDRFFAVRPEGSVSTLKIQRTERGDSAVYLCASSLYTSGSSDTQYFGPGTRLTVL.

The chain combines TRBV21-1 with TRBJ1-4; no DNA check was done on the table's D call, TRBD1. TRBV21-1 is listed as a pseudogene. CDR3 length: 15 residues. The CDR3 DNA is TGTGCCAGCAGCCAACCGGACAGCTTTAATGAAAAACTGTTTTTT. The encoded protein is CASSQPDSFNEKLFF.

The V gene is TRBV2, the J gene TRBJ1-5, with 7 bases identical to TRBD1. This CDR3 spans 14 amino acids. V lost 4 bases to trimming and J lost 5 bases; unmatched junction nucleotides: 5. CDR1 and CDR2 (germline): SNHLY, FYNNEI. In DNA, the CDR3 is TGTGCCAGCAGTGTGAGAGACAGGGATCAGCCCCAGCATTTT. It is translated as CASSVRDRDQPQHF.

The chain employs TRBV7-9 and TRBJ1-4; 8 nucleotides align to TRBD1. V shed 5 bases and J 1 base; nucleotides not matched to a gene: 6. Germline V gene data show CDR1 as SEHNR and CDR2 as FQNEAQ (reference sequence). The CDR3 runs to 16 residues. CDR3 region: CASSLGTGGTNEKLFF. Written as DNA, the CDR3 is TGTGCCAGCAGCCTCGGGACAGGTGGAACTAATGAAAAACTGTTTTTT.

The V gene is TRBV18, the J gene TRBJ1-2; 7 bases are shared with TRBD1. V lost 2 bases to trimming and J lost 8 bases; unmatched junction nucleotides: 8. Germline V lookup: CDR1 KGHSH, CDR2 LQKENI. The CDR3 length is 14 residues. The CDR3 reads CASSPTDRDRGYTF. The CDR3 bases are TGTGCCAGCTCACCAACCGACAGGGATCGGGGCTACACCTTC.

The chain is built from TRBV7-2 and TRBJ2-1; 9 bases match TRBD1. With V trimmed by 3 bases and J by 6 bases, 6 bases remained unmatched. Germline CDR1 reads SGHTA; CDR2 reads FQGNSA. The CDR3 has 15 amino acids. This CDR3 is CASSFLGQGSNEQFF. Here the CDR3 DNA reads TGTGCCAGCAGCTTTTTGGGACAGGGAAGCAATGAGCAGTTCTTC. Full variable domain (rest looked up from reference TRBV7-2 and TRBJ2-1): GAGVSQSPSNKVTEKGKDVELRCDPISGHTALYWYRQSLGQGLEFLIYFQGNSAPDKSGLPSDRFSAERTGGSVSTLTIQRTQQEDSAVYLCASSFLGQGSNEQFFGPGTRLTVL.

The chain has TRBV5-1 and TRBJ1-2, with D maybe TRBD1 (6 bases). Germline V CDR1 and CDR2: SGHRS, YFSETQ. The CDR3 covers 15 residues. Trimming stripped 4 bases from V and 4 bases from J, with 17 bases between. CDR3 in DNA: TGCGCCAGCAGCCGTAGCCAACAGGGCGGCTATGGCTACACCTTC. Translating it yields CASSRSQQGGYGYTF. Full variable domain (rest looked up from reference TRBV5-1 and TRBJ1-2): KAGVTQTPRYLIKTRGQQVTLSCSPISGHRSVSWYQQTPGQGLQFLFEYFSETQRNKGNFPGRFSGRQFSNSRSEMNVSTLELGDSALYLCASSRSQQGGYGYTFGSGTRLTVV.

The V call is TRBV5-1, the J call TRBJ2-7, with TRBD2 identical over 11 bases. Trimming removed 4 bases from V and 4 bases from J; junction bases left unmatched: 7. Germline assignment: CDR1 SGHRS and CDR2 YFSETQ. The CDR3 sequence is 15 residues long. The CDR3 sequence: CASSHLAGGSYEQYF. CDR3 nucleotide sequence: TGCGCCAGCAGCCATCTAGCGGGGGGTAGTTACGAGCAGTACTTC.

V and J are TRBV5-4 and TRBJ2-7; 11 nucleotides match TRBD1. Germline CDR1 is SGHNT and CDR2 is YYREEE (reference sequence). J was trimmed by 0 bases and V by 3 bases; bases with no gene match: 2. The CDR3 runs 15 residues. This chain's CDR3 is CASSWGQGGSYEQYF. The CDR3 nucleotides read TGTGCCAGCAGCTGGGGACAGGGGGGCTCCTACGAGCAGTACTTC.

The chain joins TRBV5-8 to TRBJ1-3; 8 nucleotides line up with TRBD1. This CDR3 contains 19 residues. V shed 2 bases, J shed 0 bases, and the junction held 13 bases outside the gene matches. Per germline, CDR1 SGHTS and CDR2 YDEGEE. The CDR3 DNA reads as TGTGCCAGCAGCTTTACAAGCGGGACAGGCCGACCCTCTGGAAACACCATATATTTT. Its protein product is CASSFTSGTGRPSGNTIYF.

The J gene is TRBJ2-7, the V gene TRBV12-3 or TRBV12-4; TRBD2 is a possible D gene (7 bases). V shed 5 bases and J shed 6 bases, with 14 bases lying between them. This CDR3 spans 13 amino acids. The CDR3 DNA follows: TGTGCCAGCAGTCGCGGGGGCCCCCGCGAGCAGTACTTC. Its protein product is CASSRGGPREQYF.

V gene TRBV4-1 combines with J gene TRBJ2-6; D unresolved. The CDR3 length is 12 residues. With 8 bases removed from V and 1 base from J, the gap between germline ends came to 3 bases. Germline CDR1 and CDR2: MGHRA and YSYEKL. CDR3 sequence: CASQSGANVLTF. As DNA, the CDR3 is TGCGCCAGCCAATCTGGGGCCAACGTCCTGACTTTC.

The chain links TRBV10-3 to TRBJ2-1; D is undetermined. Deletions cut 2 bases from V and 5 bases from J, with 13 bases between. This CDR3 comprises 15 residues. CDR1 and CDR2 (germline): ENHRY, SYGVKD. The CDR3 nucleotides are TGTGCCATCAGTGAGCAAGTAGCAATTCACAATGAGCAGTTCTTC. It is translated as CAISEQVAIHNEQFF.

This sequence joins TRBV9 and TRBJ2-7; the D gene is possibly TRBD1 (5 bases). V shed 2 bases and J shed 1 base, with 10 bases lying between them. The CDR3 is made up of 14 amino acids. Per germline, CDR1 SGDLS and CDR2 YYNGEE. As DNA, the CDR3 is TGTGCCAGCAGCGTGGCAGGGCTATCCTACGAGCAGTACTTC. This gives the protein CASSVAGLSYEQYF.

This clone was seen just once. The chain is built from TRBV6-5 and TRBJ2-3; a weak D match, TRBD1 (6 bases). The CDR3 has 14 amino acids. CDR1 is MNHEY, CDR2 SVGAGI, per germline. V was cut by 6 bases and J by 5 bases, with 15 bases left in between. The CDR3 sequence: CASRTSAGVDTQYF. The CDR3 bases are TGTGCCAGCAGGACGTCAGCAGGGGTAGATACGCAGTATTTT.

This clone was counted once. The gene calls are TRBV6-5 and TRBJ1-3; 7 bases are a match to TRBD1. The CDR3 length is 14 residues. CDR1 and CDR2 (germline): MNHEY, SVGAGI. V was pared by 6 bases and J by 0 bases, with 2 bases of the junction left unmatched. For the CDR3, the DNA is TGTGCCAGCAGACGACAGGGCTCTGGAAACACCATATATTTT. Protein sequence: CASRRQGSGNTIYF.

The chain joins TRBV28 to TRBJ2-5, with TRBD2 matching 10 bases. The germline V gene has CDR1 MDHEN and CDR2 SYDVKM. The CDR3 loop spans 15 amino acids. V lost 3 bases to trimming and J lost 4 bases; unmatched junction nucleotides: 5. The CDR3 sequence is CASSLPLAGVETQYF. CDR3 bases: TGTGCCAGCAGTTTGCCTCTAGCGGGGGTAGAGACCCAGTACTTC.

The chain uses TRBV14 and TRBJ1-3, with D possibly matching TRBD1 (6 bases). CDR3 size: 16 residues. V was shortened by 7 bases and J by 0 bases, with 16 bases between the two germline ends. CDR1 and CDR2 from the germline V gene are SGHDN and FVKESK. The DNA for the CDR3 is TGTGCCAGCACCTACATACAGGGTTTCTCTGGAAACACCATATATTTT. This translates into CASTYIQGFSGNTIYF.

The CDR3, as DNA: TGTGCCAGCAGCGACGGGGGGAAACTGTTTTTT. It codes for CASSDGGKLFF. The chain combines TRBV5-6 with TRBJ1-4, with D possibly TRBD1 on 5 matching bases. Germline CDR1 reads SGHDT; CDR2 reads YYEEEE. V dropped 4 bases and J dropped 11 bases, with 9 bases sitting between them. The CDR3 consists of 11 residues.

V usage is TRBV2 and J usage is TRBJ2-3; D is perhaps TRBD2 (6 bases). The V end lost 8 bases, the J end lost 0 bases, and 18 bases lay between the germline ends. Germline V lookup: CDR1 SNHLY, CDR2 FYNNEI. There are 16 residues in the CDR3. The CDR3 here is CASAERAGPSTDTQYF. The DNA of the CDR3 is TGTGCCAGCGCTGAAAGGGCGGGGCCTAGCACAGATACGCAGTATTTT.

The chain employs TRBV11-2 and TRBJ1-1; D ambiguous. The CDR3 is 14 residues long. Trimming left V 1 base short and J 4 bases short, with 10 bases between. Germline V CDR1 and CDR2: SGHAT, FQNNGV. The DNA for the CDR3 is TGTGCCAGCAGCTTAGTTCTTCGGAGCACTGAAGCTTTCTTT. This sequence encodes CASSLVLRSTEAFF. The whole variable domain, filled in from reference TRBV11-2 and TRBJ1-1, reads EAGVAQSPRYKIIEKRQSVAFWCNPISGHATLYWYQQILGQGPKLLIQFQNNGVVDDSQLPKDRFSAERLKGVDSTLKIQPAKLEDSAVYLCASSLVLRSTEAFFGQGTRLTVV.

This chain joins TRBV27 and TRBJ1-6; a weak D match, TRBD1 (6 bases). V shed 2 bases and J shed 0 bases, with 11 bases lying between them. Germline V lookup: CDR1 MNHEY, CDR2 SMNVEV (reference sequence). The CDR3 is made up of 17 amino acids. CDR3 residues: CASSLRGKSSYNSPLHF. Here the CDR3 DNA reads TGTGCCAGCAGTTTAAGGGGGAAAAGCTCCTATAATTCACCCCTCCACTTT.

The chain joins TRBV21-1 to TRBJ1-6; the table gives TRBD1 as D, unverified against the DNA. TRBV21-1 is recorded as a pseudogene. The CDR3 is 16 amino acids. The CDR3 nucleotides are TGTGCCAGCAGCAAAGGGGAGGATCAGGGGGATTCACCCCTCCACTTT. Protein sequence: CASSKGEDQGDSPLHF.